The 15 T cell receptor beta chains below were found in one sample sequenced in a study of glioma-infiltrating T cells. Amplification of TCR alpha and beta CDR3 regions from RNA used iRepertoire nested multiplex PCR. One entry per CDR3 protein, called by TCRdb with MiXCR from the multiplex PCR reads. The data contain 300,000 to 450,000 distinct CDR3 sequences, roughly two fifths of them seen just once; the ten biggest clones take up about 12%. Sequencing input: glioma tissue, nonneoplastic brain tissue, or PBMCs (not recorded which). These receptors originate from a human donor with low-grade glioma or glioblastoma, undergoing nonglioma brain surgery, or in good health (not recorded which).

This clonotype came up many times. The V and J genes are TRBV20-1 and TRBJ2-7; D remains unclear. This CDR3 is built from 14 residues. The V end was cut by 0 bases, the J end by 2 bases, with 11 bases between. Germline V gene data show CDR1 as DFQATT and CDR2 as SNEGSKA (reference sequence). CDR3 in DNA: TGCAGTGCTAGAGATCGCGAGTCCCCCTACGAGCAGTACTTC. Protein: CSARDRESPYEQYF.

The chain employs TRBV27 and TRBJ2-7, with D possibly being TRBD1 or TRBD2 (5 bases each). Trimming took off 9 bases at V and 11 bases at J, with 26 bases between the two ends. Per germline, CDR1 MNHEY and CDR2 SMNVEV (reference sequence). The CDR3 is made up of 14 amino acids. The CDR3: CARSPRAVLGEKYF. Here the CDR3 DNA reads TGTGCCAGAAGTCCCAGGGCCGTCTTGGGGGAGAAGTACTTC.

This chain uses TRBV11-2 with TRBJ1-2; tentatively, D is TRBD1 (5 bases). The germline V gene encodes CDR1 SGHAT and CDR2 FQNNGV. The CDR3 is 14 amino acids. Trimming left V 6 bases short and J 4 bases short, with 15 bases between. The CDR3 DNA reads TGTGCCAGCAGGTTCCTGACAGACAGCTATGGCTACACCTTC. It yields the protein CASRFLTDSYGYTF.

This clonotype came up many times. The genes are TRBV6-1 and TRBJ2-2, with D possibly being TRBD1 (6 bases). The CDR3 runs 13 residues. V was trimmed by 6 bases and J by 6 bases, leaving 11 bases between them. Germline loops: CDR1 MNHNS, CDR2 SASEGT. Here the CDR3 DNA reads TGTGCCAGCAGGGCAGGGGCAGCCGGGGAGCTGTTTTTT. Residues: CASRAGAAGELFF.

This clonotype was seen a handful of times. V and J are TRBV12-3 or TRBV12-4 and TRBJ1-1, with a tentative D call TRBD1 (6 bases). The CDR3 sequence is 14 residues long. V was pared by 4 bases and J by 4 bases, with 13 bases between. The CDR3 DNA reads as TGTGCCAGCAGTTCCTTAGGGGGGGGCACTGAAGCTTTCTTT. Its protein product is CASSSLGGGTEAFF.

This clonotype was counted a few times. The genes are TRBV28 and TRBJ2-3; D is tentatively TRBD1 or TRBD2 (5 bases each). The CDR3 runs 16 residues. The germline V and J ends were trimmed by 7 bases and 0 bases, with 17 bases remaining between them. CDR1 and CDR2 from the germline V gene are MDHEN and SYDVKM. CDR3 protein: CASTQTVARSTDTQYF. CDR3 DNA sequence: TGTGCCAGCACCCAGACAGTAGCGCGTAGCACAGATACGCAGTATTTT.

The rearrangement joins TRBV3-1 to TRBJ2-2, with D perhaps TRBD1 (6 bases). Germline CDR1 and CDR2: LGHDT and YNNKEL (reference sequence). The V and J ends lost 5 bases and 6 bases respectively, with 22 bases between them. The CDR3 consists of 17 residues. Here the CDR3 DNA reads TGTGCCAGCAGCTCCTCCGGTGGCAGGGGATCCCCCGGGGAGCTGTTTTTT. Amino acid sequence: CASSSSGGRGSPGELFF.

This clonotype was found a few times. The rearrangement uses TRBV20-1 and TRBJ2-5; 8 bases are shared with TRBD1. Germline V gene lookup returns CDR1 DFQATT and CDR2 SNEGSKA (reference sequence). The trim removed 6 bases at V and 0 bases at J, leaving 6 bases unmatched. The CDR3 extends over 14 amino acids. CDR3 region: CSAGTGPDQETQYF. DNA for the CDR3: TGCAGTGCCGGGACAGGCCCTGACCAAGAGACCCAGTACTTC.

CDR3 sequence reads: CASSFGGPRNKQFF. The CDR3 coding sequence is TGTGCCAGCAGTTTTGGCGGGCCGAGGAATAAGCAGTTCTTC. The chain uses TRBV28 and TRBJ2-1; D might be TRBD2 (5 bases). Germline V gene data show CDR1 as MDHEN and CDR2 as SYDVKM. V was trimmed by 3 bases and J by 11 bases, leaving 17 bases between them. This CDR3 comprises 14 residues.

V gene TRBV20-1 combines with J gene TRBJ2-7; 7 positions agree with TRBD2. V lost 7 bases, J lost 3 bases, and 6 bases stayed unmatched. Germline CDR1 is DFQATT and CDR2 is SNEGSKA (reference sequence). The CDR3 is made up of 12 amino acids. CDR3 loop: CSERGSYYEQYF. CDR3 bases: TGCAGTGAACGCGGGAGCTACTACGAGCAGTACTTC.

The J gene is TRBJ2-7, the V gene TRBV5-1; the match to TRBD2 covers 12 bases. J was trimmed by 3 bases and V by 4 bases; bases with no gene match: 2. Germline loops: CDR1 SGHRS, CDR2 YFSETQ. There are 14 residues in the CDR3. The CDR3 here is CASSMTSGGYEQYF. The CDR3, as DNA: TGCGCCAGCAGCATGACTAGCGGGGGCTACGAGCAGTACTTC.

This clonotype appeared a few times. The gene calls are TRBV6-1 and TRBJ2-2; D might be TRBD1 or TRBD2, each matching 6 bases. Germline V lookup: CDR1 MNHNS, CDR2 SASEGT. The V and J ends lost 11 bases and 5 bases respectively, with 18 bases between them. The CDR3 is made up of 14 amino acids. The CDR3 region has the DNA TGTGCCTCCAAGGGGGGCTTCATTACCGGGGAGCTGTTTTTT. Encoded protein: CASKGGFITGELFF.

A few counts support this clonotype. The chain joins TRBV7-2 to TRBJ2-1, with 8 bases that match TRBD1. The CDR3 loop spans 14 amino acids. Unmatched junction bases numbered 4, after V lost 5 bases and J lost 4 bases. CDR1 is SGHTA and CDR2 is FQGNSA in the germline V gene. CDR3 protein: CASSRRDRYNEQFF. CDR3 DNA: TGTGCCAGCAGCCGACGGGACAGGTACAATGAGCAGTTCTTC.

The CDR3 reads CASSLRVLGHETQYF. DNA of the CDR3: TGTGCCAGCAGTTTAAGGGTTTTGGGCCACGAGACCCAGTACTTC. The chain has TRBV12-3 or TRBV12-4 and TRBJ2-5; no reliable D call. The CDR3 has 15 residues. V was trimmed by 2 bases and J by 5 bases, leaving 15 bases between them.

Notes on this clonotype: One end of the junction does not line up with germline, which may come from a read error. The genes are TRBV7-2 and TRBJ2-1; D gene unclear. CDR3 length: 14 residues. CDR1 and CDR2 from the germline V gene are SGHTA and FQGNSA. CDR3 in amino acids: CASGLDRFGNEQFF. CDR3 DNA sequence: TGTGCCAGCGGCTTAGATCGGTTCGGAAATGAGCAGTTCTTC.